What follows are 21 T cell receptor beta chains derived from one specimen sequenced in a study of T cell responses to AZD1222 COVID-19 vaccine. The method was immunoSEQ multiplex PCR; TCRdb's version includes in-frame clones alone and lacks a portion of them. This sample carries about 140,000 clones, nearly 95% of them seen once, and the ten largest clones take roughly 3.6%. The input for sequencing was peripheral blood, taken 28 days after the second AZD1222 dose. The receptors stem from an adult who received the AZD1222 COVID-19 vaccine.

This chain connects TRBV19 to TRBJ1-2, with TRBD1 as a possible D gene (6 bases). Per germline, CDR1 LNHDA and CDR2 SQIVND (reference sequence). CDR3 length equals 14 residues. The V end lost 4 bases, the J end lost 7 bases, and 16 bases lay between the germline ends. Written as DNA, the CDR3 is TGTGCCAGTAGTACCCAGACAGGTTTCTTTGGCTACACCTTC. The encoded protein is CASSTQTGFFGYTF.

The chain is built from TRBV7-2 and TRBJ2-5, with D unresolved. The CDR3 extends over 12 amino acids. With 1 base removed from V and 4 bases from J, the gap between germline ends came to 4 bases. Germline CDR1 is SGHTA and CDR2 is FQGNSA. The CDR3 protein is CASSLERETQYF. CDR3 DNA: TGTGCCAGCAGCTTAGAACGAGAGACCCAGTACTTC. Complete variable domain (other parts from reference TRBV7-2 and TRBJ2-5): GAGVSQSPSNKVTEKGKDVELRCDPISGHTALYWYRQSLGQGLEFLIYFQGNSAPDKSGLPSDRFSAERTGGSVSTLTIQRTQQEDSAVYLCASSLERETQYFGPGTRLLVL.

The J gene is TRBJ1-1, the V gene TRBV18; 12 bases match TRBD1. The CDR3 runs to 15 residues. CDR1 and CDR2 from the germline V gene are KGHSH and LQKENI. Losses at the gene ends were 3 bases for V and 7 bases for J; bases not matched to a gene: 6. The DNA for the CDR3 is TGTGCCAGCTCACCGGGACAGGGGGCCCAGGGTGAAGCTTTCTTT. It specifies CASSPGQGAQGEAFF.

The V gene is TRBV2, the J gene TRBJ1-5; D is possibly TRBD1 (5 bases). The V gene's germline CDR1 is SNHLY and CDR2 FYNNEI. This CDR3 is built from 16 residues. V lost 6 bases and J 3 bases, leaving 18 bases between the germline ends. In DNA form, the CDR3 reads TGTGCCAGCAGGGGGGAGAGGGGAGTGATCAATCAGCCCCAGCATTTT. Amino acids: CASRGERGVINQPQHF.

The chain links TRBV7-3 to TRBJ1-1; possibly TRBD1 for D (5 bases). Germline CDR1 SGHTA, CDR2 FQGTGA. V was cut by 1 base and J by 4 bases, with 13 bases left in between. CDR3 length: 15 amino acids. The CDR3 protein is CASSLMAGTTTEAFF. The CDR3 DNA is TGTGCCAGCAGCTTAATGGCAGGGACGACCACTGAAGCTTTCTTT.

The chain is built from TRBV3-1 (or the pseudogene TRBV3-2) and TRBJ1-1; D is unclear. V was pared by 3 bases and J by 0 bases, with 11 bases between. CDR3 length: 15 residues. Germline loops: CDR1 LGHDT, CDR2 YNNKEL (reference sequence). CDR3 nucleotides: TGTGCCAGCAGCCACCCTAACTCGATGAACACTGAAGCTTTCTTT. Its protein is CASSHPNSMNTEAFF.

The gene calls are TRBV2 and TRBJ1-5, with D possibly TRBD1 on 6 matching bases. Germline-derived CDR1 and CDR2 are SNHLY and FYNNEI. The CDR3 has 14 amino acids. The V end was cut by 8 bases, the J end by 3 bases, with 14 bases between. The CDR3 here is CASALGQLNQPQHF. The CDR3 nucleotides read TGTGCCAGCGCCCTGGGACAACTCAATCAGCCCCAGCATTTT.

V gene TRBV5-1 combines with J gene TRBJ1-6; possible D gene TRBD1, 6 bases. V dropped 1 base and J dropped 7 bases, with 12 bases sitting between them. CDR1 and CDR2 from the germline V gene are SGHRS and YFSETQ. There are 15 residues in the CDR3. The CDR3, as DNA: TGCGCCAGCAGCTTGTCGGGGGCGAAAAATTCACCCCTCCACTTT. Its translation: CASSLSGAKNSPLHF.

The chain employs TRBV18 and TRBJ1-2; no firm D call. Germline loops: CDR1 KGHSH, CDR2 LQKENI. The CDR3 has 17 amino acids. Trimming shortened V by 4 bases and J by 0 bases, and 18 bases separated the two germline ends. CDR3 sequence reads: CASSLRTPNDPNYGYTF. CDR3 bases: TGTGCCAGCTCACTCCGGACTCCCAACGACCCTAACTATGGCTACACCTTC.

The rearrangement links TRBV6-4 to TRBJ1-3, with D perhaps TRBD1 (5 bases). The V gene lost 0 bases and the J gene lost 1 base, with 7 bases spanning the gap. The CDR3 is 15 amino acids. Per the germline V gene, CDR1 is MRHNA and CDR2 is SNTAGT. CDR3 sequence (DNA): TGTGCCAGCAGTGACTCAAGGGGTTCTGGAAACACCATATATTTT. This translates into CASSDSRGSGNTIYF.

CDR3 amino acids: CASSLSPGGGITEAFF. The CDR3 DNA reads TGTGCCAGCAGCTTAAGCCCGGGAGGGGGGATTACTGAAGCTTTCTTT. The V gene is TRBV7-9, the J gene TRBJ1-1, with D possibly TRBD1 on 6 matching bases. The germline V gene encodes CDR1 SEHNR and CDR2 FQNEAQ (reference sequence). This CDR3 region has 16 residues. The V end was cut by 2 bases, the J end by 5 bases, with 18 bases between.

The chain recombines TRBV15 with TRBJ1-4, with D possibly being TRBD1 (6 bases). The CDR3 runs to 15 residues. Trimming left V 1 base short and J 6 bases short, with 12 bases between. Germline CDR1 and CDR2: LNHNV and YYDKDF (reference sequence). CDR3 region: CATSRASTGYEKLFF. The DNA for the CDR3 is TGTGCCACCAGCAGAGCGTCAACAGGGTATGAAAAACTGTTTTTT.

The CDR3 loop is CAWSPGTGRGYTF. CDR3 nucleotide sequence: TGTGCCTGGAGTCCCGGGACAGGCAGAGGCTACACCTTC. The V gene is TRBV30, the J gene TRBJ1-2; TRBD1 matches at 8 bases. The CDR3 is 13 residues long. V dropped 2 bases and J dropped 8; count of bases not matched to a gene: 7. Germline assignment: CDR1 GTSNPN and CDR2 SVGIG (reference sequence).

This clone has a single count. The rearrangement links TRBV4-3 to TRBJ1-3, with D uncertain. From germline, CDR1 is LGHNA and CDR2 YSLEER. The CDR3 totals 16 residues. V was shortened by 0 bases and J by 0 bases, with 9 bases between the two germline ends. CDR3 sequence (DNA): TGCGCCAGCAGCCAAGATTCCGGGGACTCTGGAAACACCATATATTTT. Amino acid sequence: CASSQDSGDSGNTIYF.

The chain uses TRBV5-1 and TRBJ2-7, with 8 bases lining up with TRBD2. The CDR3 runs 17 residues. The V segment lost 1 base and the J segment 4 bases; nucleotides outside the gene matches: 13. Germline CDR1 is SGHRS and CDR2 is YFSETQ. Here the CDR3 DNA reads TGCGCCAGCAGCTTGTGGGGTAGTGGCGGCGGGGGGTACGAGCAGTACTTC. Residues: CASSLWGSGGGGYEQYF.

V usage is TRBV19 and J usage is TRBJ1-4; D gene uncertain. The germline V gene has CDR1 LNHDA and CDR2 SQIVND (reference sequence). Trimming pared 5 bases from V and 0 bases from J, leaving 10 bases between. This CDR3 is 15 amino acids long. CDR3 protein: CASSSSGATNEKLFF. For the CDR3, the DNA is TGTGCCAGTAGTTCCTCAGGAGCAACTAATGAAAAACTGTTTTTT.

The chain combines TRBV18 with TRBJ1-2; 10 bases fit TRBD1. Unmatched junction bases numbered 5, after V lost 5 bases and J lost 5 bases. CDR1 KGHSH and CDR2 LQKENI come from the germline V gene. This CDR3 spans 14 amino acids. CDR3 sequence (DNA): TGTGCCAGCTCAGCTGGACAGGGGGAATATGGCTACACCTTC. Its translation: CASSAGQGEYGYTF. Based on the CDR3 plus reference TRBV18 and TRBJ1-2, the full variable domain is NAGVMQNPRHLVRRRGQEARLRCSPMKGHSHVYWYRQLPEEGLKFMVYLQKENIIDESGMPKERFSAEFPKEGPSILRIQQVVRGDSAAYFCASSAGQGEYGYTFGSGTRLTVV.

The rearrangement joins TRBV28 to TRBJ1-5, with 10 bases fitting TRBD1. V gave up 5 bases and J gave up 6 bases; unmatched junction bases: 7. CDR1 and CDR2 (germline): MDHEN, SYDVKM. The CDR3 length is 15 residues. Here the CDR3 reads CASSPSGQGVQPQHF. Written as DNA, the CDR3 is TGTGCCAGCAGTCCCTCCGGACAGGGGGTTCAGCCCCAGCATTTT.

This chain connects TRBV7-8 to TRBJ1-2, with D perhaps matching TRBD1 (6 bases). CDR1 is SGHVS and CDR2 is FQNEAQ in the germline V gene. The CDR3 has 13 residues. The ends were cut back, 5 bases at V and 8 bases at J, with 15 bases in the middle. The CDR3 DNA reads TGTGCCAGCAGCCGGACAGCGCCCGAGGGCTACACCTTC. Translated: CASSRTAPEGYTF.

This chain joins TRBV6-1 and TRBJ2-2, with 8 bases fitting TRBD2. Germline V CDR1 and CDR2: MNHNS, SASEGT. The CDR3 contains 16 residues. The ends lost 2 bases at V and 3 bases at J; junction bases unmatched: 5. The CDR3 bases are TGTGCCAGCAGTGAACTTGCGGGAGGTTACACCGGGGAGCTGTTTTTT. It encodes CASSELAGGYTGELFF.

The rearrangement joins TRBV6-6 to TRBJ1-6; 7 positions agree with TRBD1. The CDR3 is made up of 16 amino acids. After removal of 6 bases from V and 0 bases from J, the junction contained 5 bases not matched to a gene. Germline V gene data show CDR1 as MNHNY and CDR2 as SVGAGI (reference sequence). The CDR3 DNA reads as TGTGCCAGCAGACAACAGGGGAGCTCCTATAATTCACCCCTCCACTTT. Translated: CASRQQGSSYNSPLHF.